This T cell receptor (beta chain) was identified during a study of blood T cell repertoires in COVID-19. Turning to the study itself: Specimens from acute and convalescent COVID-19 originated in the United States, Italy and Spain. In each case, the material was cDNA or gDNA derived from T cells, B-cell-depleted T cells, or PBMCs.

Original data processing: From reference gene primer amplification, estimates of nucleated cell counts were derived. Assay: immunoSEQ multiplex PCR; the TCRdb copy retains only in-frame clones and omits some. Clone size and V and J calls were adopted from that table, with D and trimming inferred from the DNA. The table lists around 120,000 clones, about four fifths of them singletons. The germline V and J ends were trimmed by 8 bases and 0 bases, with 10 bases remaining between them. The CDR3 is made up of 13 amino acids. Looked up from germline, CDR1 is SNHLY and CDR2 is FYNNEI. The sample consisted of peripheral blood. This clonotype was sampled from a middle-aged man with active or convalescent COVID-19. The chain recombines TRBV2 with TRBJ1-1; tentatively, D is TRBD1 (6 bases). The CDR3 protein is CASLGQMNTEAFF. CDR3 DNA sequence: TGTGCCAGCTTGGGACAAATGAACACTGAAGCTTTCTTT.